A selection of T cell receptor beta chains follows, all from one sample in a study of TIL therapy for anti-PD-1-resistant metastatic lung cancer. TCRdb keeps only in-frame clones here, not all; method: immunoSEQ multiplex PCR. The sample includes approximately 50,000 clones, roughly four fifths of them seen just once. The sample here was blood, taken at baseline. The receptors come from a person aged 25-79 years with non-small cell lung cancer. CDR3s include the opening cysteine and the closing phenylalanine or tryptophan. Fields, in order: J gene, CDR3 length, V gene, D gene, CDR3 protein. D genes are given only for firm matches.

TRBJ2-1	15	TRBV10-3	TRBD2	CAINSLAGVNNEQFF
TRBJ2-1	16	TRBV5-6	.	CASSLGAGLSYNEQFF
TRBJ2-1	18	TRBV7-3	TRBD2	CASSTWTSGRASYNEQFF
TRBJ2-7	15	TRBV7-9	.	CASSGVEGGSYEQYF
TRBJ2-7	17	TRBV4-3	TRBD1	CASSQDRGGDSSYEQYF
TRBJ2-3	16	TRBV27	TRBD2	CASSLDLAGGTDTQYF
TRBJ2-2	17	TRBV10-1	.	CASSGPKGGLSTGELFF
TRBJ2-2	14	TRBV7-2	.	CASSLWQSTGELFF
TRBJ1-2	13	TRBV6-2/TRBV6-3	.	CASSYSRGDGYTF
TRBJ2-7	13	TRBV10-2	.	CASSEDHPYEQYF
TRBJ2-3	14	TRBV7-3	.	CASSFGGSTDTQYF
TRBJ2-3	17	TRBV6-4	TRBD2	CASSDSASGGLADTQYF
TRBJ2-1	14	TRBV6-6	TRBD1	CASSYSDRGNEQFF
TRBJ2-2	15	TRBV18	.	CASSPYQGDTGELFF
TRBJ1-4	14	TRBV6-5	.	CASSYYATNEKLFF
TRBJ2-2	16	TRBV11-2	.	CASSTKTVPNTGELFF
TRBJ2-7	14	TRBV27	.	CASSLLAESSEQYF
TRBJ2-6	15	TRBV5-1	.	CASTFNPSGANVLTF
TRBJ2-2	14	TRBV19	.	CASTLGAGTGELFF
TRBJ2-3	15	TRBV11-2	TRBD1	CASSLYTGGTDTQYF
TRBJ1-6	13	TRBV19	.	CASSTGNNSPLHF
TRBJ1-5	14	TRBV30	.	CAWSVATVGGPQHF
TRBJ1-4	15	TRBV15	.	CATSRALGVGEKLFF
TRBJ1-1	13	TRBV4-3	.	CASSRLVGIEAFF
TRBJ1-5	15	TRBV10-3	.	CAIGAEGRKSQPQHF
TRBJ1-1	15	TRBV7-2	.	CASSLRGRQNTEAFF
TRBJ2-7	15	TRBV27	.	CASGPWGSPTTEQYF
TRBJ2-3	16	TRBV11-3	TRBD2	CASSLTSGSRTDTQYF
TRBJ1-2	14	TRBV2	.	CASSERGTNYGYTF
TRBJ1-2	11	TRBV27	.	CASALGPYYTF
TRBJ2-2	15	TRBV7-3	.	CASSSAPLRTGELFF
TRBJ1-4	17	TRBV5-1	.	CASSLARDGGYNEKLFF
TRBJ1-4	18	TRBV19	.	CASSPGQLFLWANEKLFF
TRBJ1-1	16	TRBV3-1/TRBV3-2	TRBD1	CASSQLSGTGRSEAFF